The 16 T cell receptor beta chains below were found in one sample sequenced in a study of blood T cell repertoires in COVID-19. TCRdb's copy holds only in-frame clones and misses some; the assay was immunoSEQ multiplex PCR. Found here are around 51,000 clones, about nine tenths of them singletons; the top ten hold roughly 5%. The sequenced sample was peripheral blood. Receptors originate from a man between 65 and 85 years old with acute or convalescent COVID-19.

The chain carries TRBV7-2 and TRBJ2-7, with a possible D match to TRBD2 (6 bases). From germline, CDR1 is SGHTA and CDR2 FQGNSA. V was cut by 3 bases and J by 3 bases, with 12 bases left in between. This CDR3 has 14 amino acids. CDR3 protein: CASSLVPGVYEQYF. The CDR3 nucleotides are TGTGCCAGCAGCTTGGTTCCGGGAGTCTACGAGCAGTACTTC.

The chain combines TRBV6-4 with TRBJ1-4, with D possibly TRBD1 on 5 matching bases. Trimming pared 9 bases from V and 3 bases from J, leaving 11 bases between. Germline-derived CDR1 and CDR2 are MRHNA and SNTAGT. This CDR3 comprises 13 residues. The CDR3 nucleotides read TGTGCCAGTTCGACGGGGGCTAATGAAAAACTGTTTTTT. Amino acids: CASSTGANEKLFF.

V and J are TRBV5-4 and TRBJ2-5; the D is unclear. Trimming shortened V by 1 base and J by 3 bases, and 7 bases separated the two germline ends. This CDR3 has 13 amino acids. CDR1 SGHNT and CDR2 YYREEE come from the germline V gene (reference sequence). CDR3 bases: TGTGCCAGCAGCTTGAAATCTAAAGAGACCCAGTACTTC. Its translation: CASSLKSKETQYF.

This sequence joins TRBV28 and TRBJ1-4; 7 positions match TRBD1. Trimming cost V 4 bases and J 7 bases; bases outside gene matches: 9. CDR1 and CDR2 from the germline V gene are MDHEN and SYDVKM. CDR3 length equals 15 residues. The CDR3 spells CASSSPTGNREKLFF. In DNA, the CDR3 is TGTGCCAGCAGTTCCCCGACAGGGAACCGTGAAAAACTGTTTTTT.

This clone came up once. The V gene is TRBV6-2 or TRBV6-3, the J gene TRBJ1-1; D remains ambiguous. Germline CDR1 MNHEY, CDR2 SVGEGT. Trimming removed 2 bases at V and 0 bases at J, with 10 bases between. The CDR3 has 15 amino acids. The CDR3 loop reads CASSYPRSLNTEAFF. DNA for the CDR3: TGTGCCAGCAGTTACCCACGGTCCTTGAACACTGAAGCTTTCTTT.

The chain uses TRBV19 and TRBJ1-1; 9 bases line up with TRBD1. Germline loops: CDR1 LNHDA, CDR2 SQIVND (reference sequence). CDR3 length: 16 amino acids. The J segment lost 8 bases and the V segment lost 6 bases, leaving 16 bases of the junction unmatched. DNA for the CDR3: TGTGCCAGTAGCACGAGAACAGGGGGCGCAGGGAGAGAAGCTTTCTTT. It yields the protein CASSTRTGGAGREAFF.

The rearrangement links TRBV7-2 to TRBJ1-2; perhaps TRBD1 as D (6 bases). Trimming removed 0 bases at V and 4 bases at J, with 12 bases between. Germline V gives CDR1 SGHTA, CDR2 FQGNSA. The CDR3 totals 15 residues. The CDR3 here is CASSLAGTPGYGYTF. DNA for the CDR3: TGTGCCAGCAGCTTAGCGGGGACACCAGGCTATGGCTACACCTTC. Complete variable domain (other parts from reference TRBV7-2 and TRBJ1-2): GAGVSQSPSNKVTEKGKDVELRCDPISGHTALYWYRQSLGQGLEFLIYFQGNSAPDKSGLPSDRFSAERTGGSVSTLTIQRTQQEDSAVYLCASSLAGTPGYGYTFGSGTRLTVV.

The chain has TRBV5-8 and TRBJ2-3, with a tentative D call TRBD1 (8 bases). The CDR3 contains 15 residues. V shed 4 bases and J shed 3 bases, with 15 bases lying between them. Germline assignment: CDR1 SGHTS and CDR2 YDEGEE. The CDR3 region has the DNA TGTGCCAGCAGCGTGACAGGGGAGGGTACAGATACGCAGTATTTT. Amino acid sequence: CASSVTGEGTDTQYF.

The chain employs TRBV7-9 and TRBJ2-7, with no clear D. V shed 1 base and J shed 8 bases, with 12 bases lying between them. The CDR3 length is 13 residues. Germline V lookup: CDR1 SEHNR, CDR2 FQNEAQ (reference sequence). As DNA, the CDR3 is TGTGCCAGCAGCTTAGTTTTCCGAGCGCAGCAGTACTTC. Translating it yields CASSLVFRAQQYF.

This rearrangement joins TRBV9 to TRBJ2-3; D is perhaps TRBD1 (7 bases). The CDR3 is 14 residues long. V shed 7 bases and J shed 6 bases, with 18 bases lying between them. Germline V gene sequence: CDR1 SGDLS, CDR2 YYNGEE. The CDR3 loop reads CASGGGSIGDTQYF. The CDR3 DNA follows: TGTGCCAGCGGAGGGGGCAGCATAGGGGATACGCAGTATTTT.

The gene calls are TRBV6-6 and TRBJ2-5; 12 bases are a match to TRBD2. Trimming took 6 bases from V and 2 from J; bases not matched to a gene: 4. Germline V lookup: CDR1 MNHNY, CDR2 SVGAGI (reference sequence). This CDR3 has 15 residues. The CDR3 is CASSGLAGPQETQYF. As DNA, the CDR3 is TGTGCCAGCAGCGGACTAGCGGGACCGCAAGAGACCCAGTACTTC.

The CDR3 DNA sequence: TGTGCCAGCAGTCCGGGACAGGGGCGAGGGCCTTACAATGAGCAGTTCTTC. It specifies CASSPGQGRGPYNEQFF. The chain joins TRBV27 to TRBJ2-1; 10 nucleotides line up with TRBD1. Germline assignment: CDR1 MNHEY and CDR2 SMNVEV (reference sequence). The V gene end was trimmed by 5 bases and the J gene end by 4 bases; junction bases not matched to a gene: 11. The CDR3 runs to 17 residues.

J is TRBJ2-7 and V is TRBV27; D gene unclear. The CDR3 length is 15 residues. CDR1 is MNHEY and CDR2 is SMNVEV in the germline V gene (reference sequence). V was shortened by 6 bases and J by 3 bases, with 18 bases between the two germline ends. DNA for the CDR3: TGTGCCAGCAGCCTGGCGCAGGCCCATATCTACGAGCAGTACTTC. It yields the protein CASSLAQAHIYEQYF.

This clone showed up just once. V gene TRBV11-2 combines with J gene TRBJ1-4; TRBD1 is a possible D gene (6 bases). Trimming left V 6 bases short and J 8 bases short, with 22 bases between. Germline V CDR1 and CDR2: SGHAT, FQNNGV. The CDR3 runs 16 residues. CDR3 sequence (DNA): TGTGCCAGCAGTCGGGGGGTTCGGGGGCTTGGAGAAAAACTGTTTTTT. Translation gives CASSRGVRGLGEKLFF.

This clone came up once. The V gene is TRBV15, the J gene TRBJ1-2, with a possible D match to TRBD1 (5 bases). The length of the CDR3 is 16 residues. From germline, CDR1 is LNHNV and CDR2 YYDKDF (reference sequence). Trimming removed 0 bases at V and 4 bases at J, with 15 bases between. CDR3 amino acids: CATSRDRQGGVYGYTF. The CDR3 nucleotides are TGTGCCACCAGCAGAGATCGGCAGGGCGGGGTCTATGGCTACACCTTC.

The J gene is TRBJ1-2, the V gene TRBV3-1 (or the pseudogene TRBV3-2); 9 bases are shared with TRBD1. CDR3 length equals 13 residues. CDR1 LGHDT and CDR2 YNNKEL come from the germline V gene (reference sequence). With 4 bases clipped from V and 8 bases from J, the junction kept 5 bases outside the gene matches. CDR3 region: CASSRGQGGGYTF. The CDR3 bases are TGTGCCAGCAGCCGGGGACAGGGCGGAGGCTACACCTTC.